This T cell receptor (beta chain) comes out of a study of memory CD4+ T cells and cytomegalovirus serostatus. Broader study findings: Each of fewer than 80 CMV-associated TCRbeta sequences occurred in one to five individuals. A US-trained random forest predicted CMV serostatus with median AUC around 0.91.

This CDR3 contains 14 residues. V was shortened by 11 bases and J by 0 bases, with 15 bases between the two germline ends. From germline, CDR1 is SNHLY and CDR2 FYNNEI. Single viable CD3+CD4+CD8-CD45RO+ cells were sorted as the memory CD4+ T cells. This clone was seen a handful of times. Its antigen remains unidentified. This table comes from immunoSEQ multiplex PCR, and its TCRdb copy is limited to in-frame clones, with some not included. The data hold around 25,000 clones, with around 76% observed a single time. Sequences were obtained from memory CD4+ T cells from blood. V usage is TRBV2 and J usage is TRBJ2-3; D uncertain. The receptor's source is an adult in good health and CMV-seronegative. The CDR3 bases are TGTGCCGGACGCGCCGGAACTAGCACAGATACGCAGTATTTT. It specifies CAGRAGTSTDTQYF.